The 13 T cell receptor beta chains below were found in one sample sequenced in a study of blood T cell repertoires in COVID-19. The assay was immunoSEQ multiplex PCR, and TCRdb's table has in-frame clones only and misses some. The sample lists around 250,000 clones, about 82% occurring once. Sequenced input: peripheral blood. The receptors were gathered from a woman older than 75 with COVID-19, enrolled during active disease.

This CDR3 is CASSYSNRGETQYF. The CDR3 coding sequence is TGTGCCAGCAGTTACTCTAACAGGGGAGAGACCCAGTACTTC. The V call is TRBV6-5, the J call TRBJ2-5; 7 nucleotides match TRBD1. Per germline, CDR1 MNHEY and CDR2 SVGAGI. With V trimmed by 0 bases and J by 4 bases, 2 bases remained unmatched. The CDR3 extends over 14 amino acids.

This clone has just one count. J is TRBJ2-1 and V is TRBV5-5; 14 bases align to TRBD2. Germline loops: CDR1 SGHKS, CDR2 YYEKEE (reference sequence). J was trimmed by 6 bases and V by 4 bases; bases with no gene match: 3. The CDR3 length is 15 residues. The DNA for the CDR3 is TGTGCCAGCAGCCCCGGGACTAGCGGGGGCAATGAGCAGTTCTTC. Its protein is CASSPGTSGGNEQFF. The full variable domain, its missing parts supplied by reference TRBV5-5 and TRBJ2-1, is DAGVTQSPTHLIKTRGQQVTLRCSPISGHKSVSWYQQVLGQGPQFIFQYYEKEERGRGNFPDRFSARQFPNYSSELNVNALLLGDSALYLCASSPGTSGGNEQFFGPGTRLTVL.

CDR3: CASRGTAEGNSPLHF. In nucleotides, the CDR3 is TGTGCCAGTAGGGGGACAGCCGAAGGTAATTCACCCCTCCACTTT. The rearrangement uses TRBV19 and TRBJ1-6; 7 nucleotides match TRBD1. The CDR3 runs to 15 residues. V gave up 6 bases and J gave up 6 bases; unmatched junction bases: 8. Germline assignment: CDR1 LNHDA and CDR2 SQIVND (reference sequence). The whole variable domain, filled in from reference TRBV19 and TRBJ1-6, reads DGGITQSPKYLFRKEGQNVTLSCEQNLNHDAMYWYRQDPGQGLRLIYYSQIVNDFQKGDIAEGYSVSREKKESFPLTVTSAQKNPTAFYLCASRGTAEGNSPLHFGNGTRLTVT.

The chain uses TRBV6-1 and TRBJ2-1; 12 positions match TRBD1. V shed 3 bases, J shed 4 bases, and the junction held 7 bases outside the gene matches. Germline V CDR1 and CDR2: MNHNS, SASEGT. The CDR3 loop spans 17 amino acids. The CDR3 nucleotides are TGTGCCAGCAGTGATCCTCGGGACAGGGGGCCTTACAATGAGCAGTTCTTC. Translating it yields CASSDPRDRGPYNEQFF.

V gene TRBV7-6 combines with J gene TRBJ1-1, with D unresolved. V was pared by 0 bases and J by 1 base, with 9 bases between. The CDR3 length is 15 residues. The germline gives CDR1 SGHVS, CDR2 FNYEAQ. The CDR3 coding sequence is TGTGCCAGCAGCTTAGCGAGCGATGCGAACACTGAAGCTTTCTTT. Translated: CASSLASDANTEAFF. Combining the CDR3 with reference TRBV7-6 and TRBJ1-1 gives the whole variable domain GAGVSQSPRYKVTKRGQDVALRCDPISGHVSLYWYRQALGQGPEFLTYFNYEAQQDKSGLPNDRFSAERPEGSISTLTIQRTEQRDSAMYRCASSLASDANTEAFFGQGTRLTVV.

The J gene is TRBJ2-2, the V gene TRBV6-5; the D is unclear. V shed 7 bases and J shed 3 bases, with 15 bases lying between them. Germline loops: CDR1 MNHEY, CDR2 SVGAGI. This CDR3 has 15 amino acids. CDR3 coding DNA: TGTGCCAGCACTGGAACAGCCCTTTACACCGGGGAGCTGTTTTTT. As protein: CASTGTALYTGELFF.

The rearrangement joins TRBV28 to TRBJ2-5; 10 nucleotides match TRBD2. Per germline, CDR1 MDHEN and CDR2 SYDVKM. V was clipped by 1 base and J by 9 bases; unmatched bases: 8. The CDR3 contains 15 residues. CDR3 nucleotide sequence: TGTGCCAGCAGTTTATTTGGTAGCGGGGGGCGGGCCCAGTACTTC. This codes for CASSLFGSGGRAQYF.

V gene TRBV9 combines with J gene TRBJ2-5; 7 nucleotides match TRBD2. CDR1 and CDR2 (germline): SGDLS, YYNGEE. Trimming removed 0 bases from V and 3 bases from J; junction bases left unmatched: 2. The CDR3 loop spans 14 amino acids. The CDR3 protein is CASSVASGEETQYF. For the CDR3, the DNA is TGTGCCAGCAGCGTAGCCAGCGGGGAAGAGACCCAGTACTTC. The entire variable domain, with the rest obtained from reference TRBV9 and TRBJ2-5, is as follows: DSGVTQTPKHLITATGQRVTLRCSPRSGDLSVYWYQQSLDQGLQFLIQYYNGEERAKGNILERFSAQQFPDLHSELNLSSLELGDSALYFCASSVASGEETQYFGPGTRLLVL.

The rearrangement links TRBV6-2 or TRBV6-3 to TRBJ1-1; tentatively, D is TRBD1 (6 bases). The CDR3 has 12 residues. The germline V gene encodes CDR1 MNHEY and CDR2 SVGEGT. Trimming took off 3 bases at V and 5 bases at J, with 7 bases between the two ends. The CDR3 sequence: CASSYTGTEAFF. The CDR3 coding sequence is TGTGCCAGCAGTTATACAGGGACTGAAGCTTTCTTT.

This clone was picked up a small number of times. The chain links TRBV5-5 to TRBJ1-2; D is possibly TRBD1 (5 bases). The CDR3 is made up of 14 amino acids. The V end lost 6 bases, the J end lost 4 bases, and 16 bases lay between the germline ends. CDR1 is SGHKS and CDR2 is YYEKEE in the germline V gene (reference sequence). The CDR3 reads CASIPSGHPYGYTF. CDR3 DNA: TGTGCCAGCATTCCCTCCGGACACCCCTATGGCTACACCTTC. The full variable domain, with the rest looked up from reference TRBV5-5 and TRBJ1-2, is DAGVTQSPTHLIKTRGQQVTLRCSPISGHKSVSWYQQVLGQGPQFIFQYYEKEERGRGNFPDRFSARQFPNYSSELNVNALLLGDSALYLCASIPSGHPYGYTFGSGTRLTVV.

The rearrangement links TRBV2 to TRBJ2-6, with 12 bases lining up with TRBD2. Germline loops: CDR1 SNHLY, CDR2 FYNNEI. The CDR3 covers 17 residues. With V trimmed by 6 bases and J by 4 bases, 7 bases remained unmatched. This CDR3 is CASRGLAGGTGANVLTF. The CDR3 DNA reads as TGTGCCAGCAGAGGTCTAGCGGGGGGGACCGGGGCCAACGTCCTGACTTTC.

This chain links TRBV14 with TRBJ2-3; D may be TRBD1 (6 bases). The CDR3 contains 14 residues. From germline, CDR1 is SGHDN and CDR2 FVKESK. The germline V and J ends were trimmed by 1 base and 7 bases, with 12 bases remaining between them. In DNA form, the CDR3 reads TGTGCCAGCAGCCAAGCTTCGGGGACACATACGCAGTATTTT. This codes for CASSQASGTHTQYF.

The chain employs TRBV4-1 and TRBJ2-1, with D maybe TRBD2 (7 bases). In germline, CDR1 is MGHRA, CDR2 YSYEKL. The CDR3 extends over 17 amino acids. V gave up 4 bases and J gave up 1 base, with 17 bases separating them. Here the CDR3 reads CASSPRSGGQSYNEQFF. CDR3 nucleotides: TGCGCCAGCAGCCCAAGGTCGGGGGGCCAGTCCTACAATGAGCAGTTCTTC.